This TCR beta chain was recorded in a study of long-term antiretroviral therapy in people with HIV. Study-wide background: In the earliest collections, sampling predates the 2015 immediate-ART recommendation by about a decade.

At the survey level, the v3.0 immunoSEQ assay was run. Only in-frame clones appear in the TCRdb table, and some are missing; sequencing was by immunoSEQ multiplex PCR. The repertoire holds about 22,000 clones, more than 80% seen once, with about 4.5% in the top ten. Note on this clone: Antigen specificity is unknown.

Study-wide results and caveats: With ART, diversity went up but was still lower than in transplant donor controls. For ART adherence, viral resistance and therapy changes, no data were available.

The trim removed 0 bases at V and 5 bases at J, leaving 0 bases unmatched. The germline V gene encodes CDR1 MNHNY and CDR2 SVGAGI (reference sequence). The CDR3 extends over 15 amino acids. The receptor was isolated from a man aged 25 to 40 with HIV. This material consisted of unsorted PBMCs, taken roughly 6.2 years after starting antiretroviral therapy. V and J are TRBV6-6 and TRBJ2-7; 14 bases map to TRBD2. The CDR3 nucleotides are TGTGCCAGCAGTTACTCGGGACTAGCGGGAGACGAGCAGTACTTC. It specifies CASSYSGLAGDEQYF.